This T cell receptor beta chain was recorded in a study of blood T cell repertoires in COVID-19. Overall study: COVID-19 samples, acute and convalescent, were from the United States, Italy and Spain. Nucleic acid was either cDNA or gDNA, and it came from T cells, B-cell-depleted T cells, or PBMCs.

The CDR3 is 15 amino acids. As originally analysed: Estimates of nucleated cell counts were drawn from the amplification of reference gene primers. Assay used: immunoSEQ multiplex PCR; TCRdb lists only in-frame clones, some missing. That table is the source of V, J and clone size, and D and trimming were worked out from the DNA. In the table there are 13,000 or so clones, roughly 88% of which are singletons. V is TRBV1 and J is TRBJ2-4; the table's TRBD2 call for D was not verified on the DNA. TRBV1 is a known pseudogene. This TCR came from a human donor in a cohort sampled during active COVID-19. The material sequenced was peripheral blood. In DNA form, the CDR3 reads TGCACCACTAGCGGGCTGAGCGGGGCCAAAAACATTCAGTACTTC. As protein: CTTSGLSGAKNIQYF.